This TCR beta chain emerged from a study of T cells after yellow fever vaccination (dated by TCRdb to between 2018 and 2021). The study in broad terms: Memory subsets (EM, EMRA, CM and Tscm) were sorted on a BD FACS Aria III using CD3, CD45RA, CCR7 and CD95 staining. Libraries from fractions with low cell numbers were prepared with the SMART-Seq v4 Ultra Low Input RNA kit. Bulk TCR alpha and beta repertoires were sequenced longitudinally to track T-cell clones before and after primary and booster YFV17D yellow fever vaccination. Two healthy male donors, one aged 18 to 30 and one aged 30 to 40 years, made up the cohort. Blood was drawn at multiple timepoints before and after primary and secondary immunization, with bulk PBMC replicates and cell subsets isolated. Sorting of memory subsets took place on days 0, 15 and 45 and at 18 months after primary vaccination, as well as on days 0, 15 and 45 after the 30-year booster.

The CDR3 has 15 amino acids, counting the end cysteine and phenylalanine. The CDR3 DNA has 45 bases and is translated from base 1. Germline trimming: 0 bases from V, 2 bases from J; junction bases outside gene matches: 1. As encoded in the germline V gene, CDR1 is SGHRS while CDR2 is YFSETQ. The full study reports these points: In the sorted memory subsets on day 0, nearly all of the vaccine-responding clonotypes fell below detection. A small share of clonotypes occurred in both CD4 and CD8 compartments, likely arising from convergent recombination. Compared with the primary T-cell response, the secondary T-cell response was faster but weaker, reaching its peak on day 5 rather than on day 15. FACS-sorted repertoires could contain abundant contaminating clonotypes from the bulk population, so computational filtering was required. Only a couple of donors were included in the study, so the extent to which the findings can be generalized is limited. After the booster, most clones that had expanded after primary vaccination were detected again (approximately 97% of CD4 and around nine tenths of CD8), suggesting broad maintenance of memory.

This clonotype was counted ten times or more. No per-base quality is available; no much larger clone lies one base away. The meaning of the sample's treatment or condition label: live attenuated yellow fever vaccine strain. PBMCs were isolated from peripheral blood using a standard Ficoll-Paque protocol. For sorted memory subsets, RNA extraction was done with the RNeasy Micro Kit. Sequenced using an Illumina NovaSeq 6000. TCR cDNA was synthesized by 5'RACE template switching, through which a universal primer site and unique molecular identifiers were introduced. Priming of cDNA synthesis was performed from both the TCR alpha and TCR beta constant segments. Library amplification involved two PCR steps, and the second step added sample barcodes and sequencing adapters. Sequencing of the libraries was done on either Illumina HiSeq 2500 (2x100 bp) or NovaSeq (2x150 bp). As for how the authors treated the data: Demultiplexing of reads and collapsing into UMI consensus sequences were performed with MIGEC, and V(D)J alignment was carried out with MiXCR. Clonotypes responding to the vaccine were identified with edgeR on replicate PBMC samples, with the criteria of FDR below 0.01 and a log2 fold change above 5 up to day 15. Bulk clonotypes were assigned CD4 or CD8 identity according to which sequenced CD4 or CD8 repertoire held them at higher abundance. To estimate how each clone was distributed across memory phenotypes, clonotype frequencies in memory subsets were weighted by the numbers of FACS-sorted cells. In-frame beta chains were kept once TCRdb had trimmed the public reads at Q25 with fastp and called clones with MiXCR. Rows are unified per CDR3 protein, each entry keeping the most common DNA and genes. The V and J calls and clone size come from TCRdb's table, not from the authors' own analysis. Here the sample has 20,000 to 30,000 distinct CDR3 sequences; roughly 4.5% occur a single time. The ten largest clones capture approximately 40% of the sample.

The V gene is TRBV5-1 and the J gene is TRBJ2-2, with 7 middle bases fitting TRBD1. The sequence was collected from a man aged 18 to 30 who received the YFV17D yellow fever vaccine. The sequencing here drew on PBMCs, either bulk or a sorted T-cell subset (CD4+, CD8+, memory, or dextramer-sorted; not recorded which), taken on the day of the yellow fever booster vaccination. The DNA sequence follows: TGCGCCAGCAGCTTGGACAGGGGCAACACCGGGGAGCTGTTTTTT. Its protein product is CASSLDRGNTGELFF.